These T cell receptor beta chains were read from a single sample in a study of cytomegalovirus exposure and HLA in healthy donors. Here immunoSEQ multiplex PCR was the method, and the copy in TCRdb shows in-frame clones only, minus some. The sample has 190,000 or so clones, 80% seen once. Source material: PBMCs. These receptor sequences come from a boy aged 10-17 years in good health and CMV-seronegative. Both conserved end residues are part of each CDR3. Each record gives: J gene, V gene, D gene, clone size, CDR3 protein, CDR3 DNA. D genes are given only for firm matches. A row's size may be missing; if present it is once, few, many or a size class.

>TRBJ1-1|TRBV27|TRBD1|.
CASTAGTGAYTEAFF
TGTGCCAGCACCGCCGGGACAGGGGCGTACACTGAAGCTTTCTTT
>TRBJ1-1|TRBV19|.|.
CASSIWGGTEAFF
TGTGCCAGTAGTATTTGGGGGGGCACTGAAGCTTTCTTT
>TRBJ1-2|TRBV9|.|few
CASSPENKITGFNYGYTF
TGTGCCAGCAGCCCGGAAAATAAAATCACAGGGTTCAACTATGGCTACACCTTC
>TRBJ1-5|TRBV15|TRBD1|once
CATSRDRVWEGQPQHF
TGTGCCACCAGCAGGGACAGGGTATGGGAGGGTCAGCCCCAGCATTTT
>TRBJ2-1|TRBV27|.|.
CASSLKGGLYNEQFF
TGTGCCAGCAGTTTAAAAGGGGGACTATACAATGAGCAGTTCTTC
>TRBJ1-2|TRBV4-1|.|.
CASSRGGARDVKHSNYGYTF
TGCGCCAGCAGCCGTGGGGGGGCGCGGGACGTAAAACATTCTAACTATGGCTACACCTTC
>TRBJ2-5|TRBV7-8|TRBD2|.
CASSQPGAGGPETQYF
TGTGCCAGCAGCCAGCCTGGAGCGGGGGGGCCGGAGACCCAGTACTTC
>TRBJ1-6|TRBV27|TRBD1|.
CASRRQGSSYNSPLHF
TGTGCCAGCAGGAGACAGGGTAGCTCCTATAATTCACCCCTCCACTTT
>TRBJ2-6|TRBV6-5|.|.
CASSPSPSGANVLTF
TGTGCCAGCAGTCCGTCTCCCTCTGGGGCCAACGTCCTGACTTTC
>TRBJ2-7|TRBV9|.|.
CASSVVGTSEQYF
TGTGCCAGCAGCGTAGTGGGGACATCCGAGCAGTACTTC
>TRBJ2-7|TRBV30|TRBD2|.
CAWSVTVFGLAGSNEQYF
TGTGCCTGGAGTGTAACCGTTTTTGGACTAGCGGGTAGCAACGAGCAGTACTTC
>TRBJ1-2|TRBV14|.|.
CASSQDAGILGGYTF
TGTGCCAGCAGCCAAGACGCCGGGATTCTGGGGGGCTACACCTTC
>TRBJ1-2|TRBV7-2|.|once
CASSLVGQLTANYGYTF
TGTGCCAGCAGCTTAGTCGGACAACTCACAGCTAACTATGGCTACACCTTC
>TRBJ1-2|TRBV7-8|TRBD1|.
CASSLGRRGQGALGYTF
TGTGCCAGCAGCTTAGGACGTAGGGGACAGGGGGCACTTGGCTACACCTTC
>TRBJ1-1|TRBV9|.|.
CASSIQVDTEAFF
TGTGCCAGCAGCATACAAGTGGACACTGAAGCTTTCTTT
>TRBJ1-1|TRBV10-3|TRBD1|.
CATKTGTDNTEAFF
TGTGCCACCAAAACCGGGACAGATAACACTGAAGCTTTCTTT
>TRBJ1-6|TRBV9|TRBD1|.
CASRDSDNSPLHF
TGTGCCAGCCGGGACAGTGATAATTCACCCCTCCACTTT
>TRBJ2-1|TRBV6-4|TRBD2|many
CASSEVAGGPNEQFF
TGTGCCAGCAGTGAAGTCGCGGGAGGTCCAAATGAGCAGTTCTTC
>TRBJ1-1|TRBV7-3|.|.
CASSLIGQNTEAFF
TGTGCCAGCAGCTTAATAGGACAGAACACTGAAGCTTTCTTT
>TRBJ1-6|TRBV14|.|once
CASSQDVPGVNSPLHF
TGTGCCAGCAGCCAAGATGTGCCAGGGGTTAATTCACCCCTCCACTTT
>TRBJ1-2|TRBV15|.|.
CATSRDRTANYGYTF
TGTGCCACCAGCAGAGATCGCACAGCTAACTATGGCTACACCTTC
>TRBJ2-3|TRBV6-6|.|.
CASWGRSTDTQYF
TGTGCCAGCTGGGGGAGGAGCACAGATACGCAGTATTTT
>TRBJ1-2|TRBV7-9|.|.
CASSTSDGGTNTF
TGTGCCAGCAGTACTTCCGACGGGGGGACCAACACCTTC
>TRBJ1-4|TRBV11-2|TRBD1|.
CASSNWTGEEKLFF
TGTGCCAGCAGCAATTGGACAGGGGAGGAAAAACTGTTTTTT
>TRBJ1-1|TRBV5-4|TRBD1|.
CASSLVTGDTEAFF
TGTGCCAGCAGCTTGGTCACAGGGGACACTGAAGCTTTCTTT
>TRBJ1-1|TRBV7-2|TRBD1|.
CASSDRGQGGNTEAFF
TGTGCCAGCAGCGACAGGGGACAGGGAGGGAACACTGAAGCTTTCTTT
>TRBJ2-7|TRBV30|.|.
CASEGVYEQYF
TGTGCCTCTGAGGGAGTCTACGAGCAGTACTTC
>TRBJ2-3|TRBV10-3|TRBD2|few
CAIRTSGSLSSTDTQYF
TGTGCCATCAGGACTAGCGGGAGCCTATCTAGCACAGATACGCAGTATTTT
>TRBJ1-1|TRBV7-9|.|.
CASSPVRENTEAFF
TGTGCCAGCAGCCCCGTCCGGGAGAACACTGAAGCTTTCTTT
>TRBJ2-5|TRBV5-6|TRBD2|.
CASLVSGELSETQYF
TGTGCCAGCCTCGTCAGCGGGGAGCTTTCAGAGACCCAGTACTTC
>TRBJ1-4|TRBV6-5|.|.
CASSPLLTTNEKLFF
TGTGCCAGCAGTCCACTATTAACAACTAATGAAAAACTGTTTTTT
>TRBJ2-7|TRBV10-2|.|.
CASSEPAMGGSYEQYF
TGCGCCAGCAGTGAGCCGGCAATGGGGGGCTCCTACGAGCAGTACTTC
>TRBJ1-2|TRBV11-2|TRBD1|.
CASSNIGVRQGWSHYGYTF
TGTGCCAGCAGCAACATAGGGGTTCGACAGGGTTGGAGTCACTATGGCTACACCTTC
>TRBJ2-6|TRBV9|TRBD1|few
CASSANRDRLNSGANVLTF
TGTGCCAGCAGCGCCAACCGGGACAGACTAAACTCTGGGGCCAACGTCCTGACTTTC
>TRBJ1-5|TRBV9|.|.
CASSVGAGSSNQPQHF
TGTGCCAGCAGCGTAGGGGCCGGGAGTAGCAATCAGCCCCAGCATTTT
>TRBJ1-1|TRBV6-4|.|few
CASSVSGNTEAFF
TGTGCCAGCAGTGTGTCGGGTAACACTGAAGCTTTCTTT
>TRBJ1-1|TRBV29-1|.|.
CSVVNGIEAFF
TGCAGCGTCGTAAACGGGATAGAAGCTTTCTTT
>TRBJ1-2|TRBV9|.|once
CASSGGDRLSYGYTF
TGTGCCAGCAGCGGGGGGGACCGCTTATCCTATGGCTACACCTTC
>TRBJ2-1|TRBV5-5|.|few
CASSLHQGRNEQFF
TGTGCCAGCAGCTTGCACCAGGGTCGGAATGAGCAGTTCTTC
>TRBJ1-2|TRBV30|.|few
CAWNRPLLSGYTF
TGTGCCTGGAACAGGCCCCTACTAAGTGGCTACACCTTC
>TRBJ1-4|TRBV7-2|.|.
CASSLVPAGRGEKLFF
TGTGCCAGCAGCTTAGTCCCCGCGGGGAGAGGAGAAAAACTGTTTTTT
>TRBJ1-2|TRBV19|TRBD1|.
CASRNPGQGYYGYTF
TGTGCCAGTAGAAACCCGGGACAGGGCTACTATGGCTACACCTTC
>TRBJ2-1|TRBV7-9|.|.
CASILGASAAEGEQFF
TGTGCCAGCATCCTAGGGGCTAGCGCCGCGGAAGGTGAGCAGTTCTTC
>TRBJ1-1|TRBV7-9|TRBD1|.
CASSLVRTGEEAFF
TGTGCCAGCAGCTTAGTCAGGACAGGGGAGGAAGCTTTCTTT
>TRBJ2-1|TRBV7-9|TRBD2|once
CASSLGLAVNNEQFF
TGTGCCAGCAGTCTAGGACTAGCGGTTAACAATGAGCAGTTCTTC